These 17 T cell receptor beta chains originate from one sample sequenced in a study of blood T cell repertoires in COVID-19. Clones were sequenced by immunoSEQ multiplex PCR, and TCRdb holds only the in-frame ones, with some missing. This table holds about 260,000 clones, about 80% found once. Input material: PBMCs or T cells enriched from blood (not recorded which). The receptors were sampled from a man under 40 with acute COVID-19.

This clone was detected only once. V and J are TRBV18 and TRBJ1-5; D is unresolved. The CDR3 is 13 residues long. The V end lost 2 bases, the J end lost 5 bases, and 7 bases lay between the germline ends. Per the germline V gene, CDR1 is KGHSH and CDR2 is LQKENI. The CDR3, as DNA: TGTGCCAGCTCACCAGGGCCCGATCAGCCCCAGCATTTT. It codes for CASSPGPDQPQHF.

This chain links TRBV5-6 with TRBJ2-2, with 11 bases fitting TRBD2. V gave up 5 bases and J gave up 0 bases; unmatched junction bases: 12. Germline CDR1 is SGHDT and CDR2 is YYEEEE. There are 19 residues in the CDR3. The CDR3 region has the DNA TGTGCCAGCAGTTCTGGACTAGCGGGCGTTTTCGCGAACACCGGGGAGCTGTTTTTT. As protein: CASSSGLAGVFANTGELFF.

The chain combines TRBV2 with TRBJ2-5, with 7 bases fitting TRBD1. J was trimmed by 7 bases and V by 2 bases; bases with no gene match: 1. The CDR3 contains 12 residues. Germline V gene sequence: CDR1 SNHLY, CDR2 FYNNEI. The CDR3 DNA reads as TGTGCCAGCAGTGAAAACAGGGGGACCCAGTACTTC. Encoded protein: CASSENRGTQYF.

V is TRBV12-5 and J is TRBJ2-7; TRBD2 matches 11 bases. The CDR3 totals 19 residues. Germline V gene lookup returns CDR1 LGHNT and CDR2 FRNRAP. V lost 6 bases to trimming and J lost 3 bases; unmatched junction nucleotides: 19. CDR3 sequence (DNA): TGTGCTAGTGGGGGGAAAGGGACTAGCGGCCGCCGACCGATCTACGAGCAGTACGTC. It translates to CASGGKGTSGRRPIYEQYV.

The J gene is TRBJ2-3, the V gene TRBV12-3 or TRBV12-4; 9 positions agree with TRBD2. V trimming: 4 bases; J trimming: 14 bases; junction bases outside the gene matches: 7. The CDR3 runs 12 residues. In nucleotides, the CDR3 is TGTGCCAGCAGTTATAGCGGGGGAAATGTGTATTTT. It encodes CASSYSGGNVYF.

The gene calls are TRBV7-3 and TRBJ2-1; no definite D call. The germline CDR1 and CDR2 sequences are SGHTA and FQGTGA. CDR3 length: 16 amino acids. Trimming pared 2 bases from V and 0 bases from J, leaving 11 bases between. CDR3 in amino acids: CASSLLAASSYNEQFF. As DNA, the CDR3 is TGTGCCAGCAGCTTACTTGCGGCGAGCTCCTACAATGAGCAGTTCTTC. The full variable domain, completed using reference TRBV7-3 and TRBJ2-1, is GAGVSQTPSNKVTEKGKYVELRCDPISGHTALYWYRQSLGQGPEFLIYFQGTGAADDSGLPNDRFFAVRPEGSVSTLKIQRTERGDSAVYLCASSLLAASSYNEQFFGPGTRLTVL.

For the CDR3, the DNA is TGTGCCAGCAGCCCAGACGGGACAGGGACCACTGAAGCTTTCTTT. It codes for CASSPDGTGTTEAFF. This rearrangement joins TRBV11-3 to TRBJ1-1, with 9 bases lining up with TRBD1. This CDR3 spans 15 amino acids. Germline values: CDR1 SGHNT, CDR2 YENEEA. Germline trimming cut 5 bases from V and 4 bases from J; bases unmatched to any gene: 8.

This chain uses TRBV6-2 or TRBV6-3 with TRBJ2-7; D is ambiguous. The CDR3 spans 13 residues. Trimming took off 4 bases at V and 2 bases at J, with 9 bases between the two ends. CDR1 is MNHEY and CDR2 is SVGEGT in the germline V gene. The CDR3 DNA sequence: TGTGCCAGCAGTTCACTCTCCCCCTACGAGCAGTACGTC. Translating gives CASSSLSPYEQYV.

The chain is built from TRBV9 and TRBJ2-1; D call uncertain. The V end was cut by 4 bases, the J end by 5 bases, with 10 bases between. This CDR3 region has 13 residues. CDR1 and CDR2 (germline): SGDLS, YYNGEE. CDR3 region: CASSLALNNEQFF. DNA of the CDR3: TGTGCCAGCAGCCTGGCTTTAAACAATGAGCAGTTCTTC. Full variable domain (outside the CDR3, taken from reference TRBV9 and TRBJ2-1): DSGVTQTPKHLITATGQRVTLRCSPRSGDLSVYWYQQSLDQGLQFLIQYYNGEERAKGNILERFSAQQFPDLHSELNLSSLELGDSALYFCASSLALNNEQFFGPGTRLTVL.

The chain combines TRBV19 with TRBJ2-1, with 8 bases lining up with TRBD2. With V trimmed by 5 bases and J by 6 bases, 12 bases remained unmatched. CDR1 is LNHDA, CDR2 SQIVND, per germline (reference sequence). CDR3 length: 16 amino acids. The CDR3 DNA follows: TGTGCCAGTAGTCCACGAGAAGCGGGGGTACTCAATGAGCAGTTCTTC. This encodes CASSPREAGVLNEQFF.

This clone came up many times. The CDR3 protein is CASSQDSDYTF. The CDR3 region has the DNA TGCGCCAGCAGCCAAGACAGTGACTACACCTTC. The rearrangement uses TRBV4-1 and TRBJ1-2; no definite D call. Germline V gene lookup returns CDR1 MGHRA and CDR2 YSYEKL. The V end was cut by 0 bases, the J end by 10 bases, with 6 bases between. CDR3 length: 11 residues.

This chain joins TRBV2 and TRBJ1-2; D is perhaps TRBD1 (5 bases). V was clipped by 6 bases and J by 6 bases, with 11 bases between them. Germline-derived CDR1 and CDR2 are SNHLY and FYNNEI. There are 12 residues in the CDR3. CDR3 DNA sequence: TGTGCCAGCAGCGTCCAGGGTAATGGCTACACCTTC. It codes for CASSVQGNGYTF.

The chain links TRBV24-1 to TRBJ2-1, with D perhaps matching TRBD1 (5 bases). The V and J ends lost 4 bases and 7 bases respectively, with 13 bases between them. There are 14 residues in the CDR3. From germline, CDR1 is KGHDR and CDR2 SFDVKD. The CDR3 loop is CATSEAGPENEQFF. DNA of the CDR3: TGTGCCACCAGTGAGGCAGGGCCGGAGAATGAGCAGTTCTTC.

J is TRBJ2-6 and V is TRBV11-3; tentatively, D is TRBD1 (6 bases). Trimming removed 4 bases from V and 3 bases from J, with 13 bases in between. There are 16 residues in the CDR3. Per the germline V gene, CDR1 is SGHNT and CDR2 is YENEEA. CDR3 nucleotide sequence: TGTGCCAGCAGCTCCCGACAGGCTGATGGGGCCAACGTCCTGACTTTC. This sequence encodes CASSSRQADGANVLTF.

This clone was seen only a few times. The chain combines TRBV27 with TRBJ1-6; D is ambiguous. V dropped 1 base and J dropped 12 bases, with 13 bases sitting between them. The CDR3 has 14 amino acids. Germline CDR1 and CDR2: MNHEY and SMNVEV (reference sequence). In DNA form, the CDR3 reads TGTGCCAGCAGTTTATTTCCCCTTCAACAACCCCTCCACTTT. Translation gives CASSLFPLQQPLHF.

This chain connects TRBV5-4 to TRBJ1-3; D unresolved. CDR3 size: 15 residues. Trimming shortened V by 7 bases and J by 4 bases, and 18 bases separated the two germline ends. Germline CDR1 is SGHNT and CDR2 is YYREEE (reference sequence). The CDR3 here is CASQFREGTGNTIYF. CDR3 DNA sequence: TGTGCCAGCCAGTTTCGGGAAGGAACGGGAAACACCATATATTTT.

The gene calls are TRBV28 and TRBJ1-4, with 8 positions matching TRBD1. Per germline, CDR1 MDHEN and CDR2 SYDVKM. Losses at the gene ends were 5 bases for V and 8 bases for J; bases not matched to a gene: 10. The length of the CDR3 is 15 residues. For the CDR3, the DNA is TGTGCCAGCAGTGCCCTCGGACAGGGCCCAGAAAAACTGTTTTTT. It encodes CASSALGQGPEKLFF.